The 19 T cell receptor beta chains below all came from one sample that was sequenced in a study of T cell responses to AZD1222 COVID-19 vaccine. Measured with immunoSEQ multiplex PCR; TCRdb has only the in-frame clones, and not every one. The sample lists fewer than 200,000 clones; just over 85% were seen once. Sequencing used peripheral blood, obtained on day 0 of AZD1222 vaccination. These receptors were taken from an adult in good health.

The chain couples TRBV7-6 to TRBJ2-3, with TRBD1 matching 7 bases. Trimming at V came to 3 bases and at J to 4 bases, leaving 7 bases not matched to a gene. The CDR3 totals 15 residues. Germline CDR1 and CDR2: SGHVS and FNYEAQ. In DNA, the CDR3 is TGTGCCAGCAGCTTTGAAAGGGGGCCGGCAGATACGCAGTATTTT. Translating it yields CASSFERGPADTQYF.

This chain links TRBV3-1 (or the pseudogene TRBV3-2) with TRBJ2-3; unclear D gene. CDR3 length: 14 residues. Trimming removed 2 bases from V and 0 bases from J, with 6 bases in between. Germline V gene sequence: CDR1 LGHDT, CDR2 YNNKEL (reference sequence). The CDR3 is CASSQLTSTDTQYF. CDR3 coding DNA: TGTGCCAGCAGCCAACTAACTAGCACAGATACGCAGTATTTT.

The chain employs TRBV19 and TRBJ1-1; D might be TRBD1 (5 bases). This CDR3 comprises 16 residues. Germline-derived CDR1 and CDR2 are LNHDA and SQIVND (reference sequence). Trimming removed 2 bases from V and 1 base from J, with 14 bases in between. This CDR3 reads CASSILRQPGNTEAFF. CDR3 nucleotides: TGTGCCAGTAGTATATTGCGACAGCCGGGGAACACTGAAGCTTTCTTT.

The gene calls are TRBV10-1 and TRBJ2-5; TRBD1 aligns across 10 bases. The V gene's germline CDR1 is WNHNN and CDR2 SYGVQD (reference sequence). The CDR3 extends over 15 amino acids. With 5 bases clipped from V and 6 bases from J, the junction kept 9 bases outside the gene matches. The CDR3 region is CASSMDRGFRQTQYF. The CDR3 DNA reads as TGCGCCAGCAGTATGGACAGGGGGTTTAGGCAGACCCAGTACTTC.

The chain links TRBV5-8 to TRBJ2-3; weak D call: TRBD2 (5 bases). Germline CDR1 is SGHTS and CDR2 is YDEGEE. The CDR3 covers 16 residues. Trimming took 5 bases from V and 4 from J, leaving 20 bases between them. CDR3 amino acids: CASRIGGSRLSDTQYF. The CDR3 coding sequence is TGTGCCAGCAGAATCGGAGGATCCAGGCTCTCAGATACGCAGTATTTT.

This chain uses TRBV5-4 with TRBJ2-1; D perhaps matches TRBD1 (6 bases). This CDR3 comprises 13 residues. Germline CDR1 is SGHNT and CDR2 is YYREEE (reference sequence). The V end lost 5 bases, the J end lost 8 bases, and 14 bases lay between the germline ends. The CDR3 loop reads CASSYRVSDEQFF. The DNA for the CDR3 is TGTGCCAGCAGTTACAGGGTGTCTGATGAGCAGTTCTTC.

This chain uses TRBV27 with TRBJ2-1; D is tentatively TRBD1 or TRBD2 (5 bases each). The germline V gene encodes CDR1 MNHEY and CDR2 SMNVEV (reference sequence). V lost 7 bases to trimming and J lost 0 bases, with 13 bases between them. This CDR3 region has 15 residues. In DNA, the CDR3 is TGTGCCAGCAACCGGGACGTGAGCTCCTACAATGAGCAGTTCTTC. The encoded protein is CASNRDVSSYNEQFF.

The CDR3 reads CASSPRLAGGFSYEQYF. CDR3 coding DNA: TGTGCCAGCTCACCTCGACTAGCGGGAGGGTTCTCCTACGAGCAGTACTTC. The chain uses TRBV18 and TRBJ2-7, with TRBD2 matching over 14 bases. The CDR3 is 17 residues long. The germline V gene has CDR1 KGHSH and CDR2 LQKENI. J was trimmed by 0 bases and V by 3 bases; bases with no gene match: 4.

The chain couples TRBV9 to TRBJ1-2, with 7 bases matching TRBD1. Germline V lookup: CDR1 SGDLS, CDR2 YYNGEE. This CDR3 has 14 residues. After removal of 0 bases from V and 8 bases from J, the junction contained 7 bases not matched to a gene. CDR3 DNA: TGTGCCAGCAGCGTAGAAGCCAGGGGGAAGGGCTACACCTTC. It is translated as CASSVEARGKGYTF.

This clone was seen a single time. The rearrangement links TRBV9 to TRBJ2-1; 7 nucleotides line up with TRBD1. This CDR3 has 16 residues. Trimming cost V 4 bases and J 1 base; bases outside gene matches: 8. Germline CDR1 reads SGDLS; CDR2 reads YYNGEE. The DNA for the CDR3 is TGTGCCAGCAGCCTCAGACAGGGCCTTTCCTACAATGAGCAGTTCTTC. Its translation is CASSLRQGLSYNEQFF.

This chain links TRBV9 with TRBJ1-5; TRBD1 matches at 10 bases. Trimming removed 4 bases from V and 0 bases from J; junction bases left unmatched: 7. Looked up from germline, CDR1 is SGDLS and CDR2 is YYNGEE. This CDR3 has 17 amino acids. The chain's CDR3 is CASSTGTGDYSNQPQHF. CDR3 DNA sequence: TGTGCCAGCAGCACCGGGACAGGGGATTATAGCAATCAGCCCCAGCATTTT.

The chain uses TRBV29-1 and TRBJ1-4; D gene unclear. The ends were cut back, 4 bases at V and 7 bases at J, with 10 bases in the middle. Germline V gene data show CDR1 as SQVTM and CDR2 as ANQGSEA. The CDR3 length is 12 residues. The CDR3 coding sequence is TGCAGCGTTGGAATGCAAGGTGAAAAACTGTTTTTT. Translation: CSVGMQGEKLFF.

This clone showed up just once. V is TRBV6-5 and J is TRBJ2-7; 11 bases map to TRBD2. The germline V gene has CDR1 MNHEY and CDR2 SVGAGI. The CDR3 is made up of 15 amino acids. The V and J ends lost 2 bases and 2 bases, in that order; junction bases with no gene match: 2. CDR3 in amino acids: CASSYELAGAYEQYF. The CDR3, as DNA: TGTGCCAGCAGTTACGAACTAGCGGGGGCCTACGAGCAGTACTTC.

This chain joins TRBV27 and TRBJ1-1; D is ambiguous. V dropped 2 bases and J dropped 0 bases, with 4 bases sitting between them. Per the germline V gene, CDR1 is MNHEY and CDR2 is SMNVEV (reference sequence). The CDR3 consists of 13 residues. In nucleotides, the CDR3 is TGTGCCAGCAGTTTACTCGTGAACACTGAAGCTTTCTTT. Its translation is CASSLLVNTEAFF.

This chain joins TRBV9 and TRBJ2-5, with TRBD2 matching 10 bases. Germline-derived CDR1 and CDR2 are SGDLS and YYNGEE. V gave up 0 bases and J gave up 4 bases; unmatched junction bases: 9. The CDR3 covers 17 residues. Here the CDR3 reads CASSVDSSGGGGETQYF. The CDR3 DNA reads TGTGCCAGCAGCGTAGATTCTAGCGGGGGAGGCGGAGAGACCCAGTACTTC.

V is TRBV19 and J is TRBJ1-5; D is undetermined. CDR1 is LNHDA, CDR2 SQIVND, per germline (reference sequence). V was cut by 5 bases and J by 5 bases, with 10 bases left in between. This CDR3 is 13 amino acids long. The CDR3 nucleotides are TGTGCCAGTAGTGCTTGGGGTGATCAGCCCCAGCATTTT. The encoded protein is CASSAWGDQPQHF.

The chain combines TRBV6-5 with TRBJ1-4; 7 bases fit TRBD1. CDR3 length equals 14 residues. Losses at the gene ends were 5 bases for V and 2 bases for J; bases not matched to a gene: 2. Per the germline V gene, CDR1 is MNHEY and CDR2 is SVGAGI. The CDR3 sequence: CASSKGATNEKLFF. CDR3 nucleotide sequence: TGTGCCAGCAGTAAGGGGGCTACTAATGAAAAACTGTTTTTT.

This chain connects TRBV18 to TRBJ2-1; no firm D call. Germline V lookup: CDR1 KGHSH, CDR2 LQKENI. CDR3 length: 11 amino acids. V shed 2 bases and J shed 6 bases, with 2 bases lying between them. DNA for the CDR3: TGTGCCAGCTCACCAGGCAATGAGCAGTTCTTC. Its protein product is CASSPGNEQFF.

V gene TRBV5-1 combines with J gene TRBJ1-2; 7 nucleotides align to TRBD1. With 3 bases clipped from V and 4 bases from J, the junction kept 6 bases outside the gene matches. Germline CDR1 SGHRS, CDR2 YFSETQ. This CDR3 comprises 14 residues. In DNA form, the CDR3 reads TGCGCCAGCAGCTCTGGAGACAGGGCCTATGGCTACACCTTC. This translates into CASSSGDRAYGYTF. Looking up the rest from reference TRBV5-1 and TRBJ1-2 gives the full variable domain: KAGVTQTPRYLIKTRGQQVTLSCSPISGHRSVSWYQQTPGQGLQFLFEYFSETQRNKGNFPGRFSGRQFSNSRSEMNVSTLELGDSALYLCASSSGDRAYGYTFGSGTRLTVV.